A single sample is the source of the 13 T cell receptor beta chains below, sequenced in a study of untreated major depressive disorder. General study findings and limits: CD4+ T cells from depressed patients used TRBV05-01 (Vbeta 5.1) more often than controls.

What these receptors recognize is not known. Sequenced by immunoSEQ multiplex PCR; TCRdb stores in-frame clones only, minus some. The sample carries more than 25,000 clones, roughly nine tenths recorded once. The sample was CD4+ T cells from PBMCs. The receptors here all came from a woman aged 30 to 39 with major depressive disorder.

This clone occurred a few times. The chain employs TRBV19 and TRBJ1-5, with D possibly TRBD1 on 5 matching bases. The CDR3 contains 14 residues. V dropped 5 bases and J dropped 3 bases, with 11 bases sitting between them. Germline CDR1 LNHDA, CDR2 SQIVND (reference sequence). This chain's CDR3 is CASSLGTVNQPQHF. The CDR3 nucleotides are TGTGCCAGTAGTTTAGGGACGGTCAATCAGCCCCAGCATTTT. Supplemented by reference TRBV19 and TRBJ1-5, the full variable domain reads DGGITQSPKYLFRKEGQNVTLSCEQNLNHDAMYWYRQDPGQGLRLIYYSQIVNDFQKGDIAEGYSVSREKKESFPLTVTSAQKNPTAFYLCASSLGTVNQPQHFGDGTRLSIL.

J is TRBJ1-2 and V is TRBV6-6; 10 bases line up with TRBD1. V trimming: 5 bases; J trimming: 6 bases; junction bases outside the gene matches: 9. CDR1 and CDR2 (germline): MNHNY, SVGAGI (reference sequence). The CDR3 has 15 amino acids. The DNA for the CDR3 is TGTGCCAGCAGTCAGAGACAGGGGGCGTTTCATGGCTACACCTTC. Translation: CASSQRQGAFHGYTF.

The rearrangement links TRBV28 to TRBJ2-7, with 8 positions matching TRBD2. Trimming removed 4 bases from V and 0 bases from J; junction bases left unmatched: 5. The V gene's germline CDR1 is MDHEN and CDR2 SYDVKM. This CDR3 is 15 amino acids long. The CDR3 sequence: CASSSHSGNSYEQYF. Here the CDR3 DNA reads TGTGCCAGCAGTTCTCATAGCGGGAACTCCTACGAGCAGTACTTC. Looking up the rest from reference TRBV28 and TRBJ2-7 gives the full variable domain: DVKVTQSSRYLVKRTGEKVFLECVQDMDHENMFWYRQDPGLGLRLIYFSYDVKMKEKGDIPEGYSVSREKKERFSLILESASTNQTSMYLCASSSHSGNSYEQYFGPGTRLTVT.

The CDR3 loop is CASRVRGVTEAFF. CDR3 in DNA: TGCGCCAGCAGGGTGCGGGGGGTCACTGAAGCTTTCTTT. The V and J genes are TRBV5-1 and TRBJ1-1, with D perhaps TRBD1 (5 bases). Germline V lookup: CDR1 SGHRS, CDR2 YFSETQ. The CDR3 length is 13 residues. V gave up 5 bases and J gave up 4 bases, with 12 bases separating them.

The genes are TRBV4-1 and TRBJ2-3, with TRBD1 as a possible D gene (5 bases). Germline V gene sequence: CDR1 MGHRA, CDR2 YSYEKL. V shed 2 bases and J shed 4 bases, with 16 bases lying between them. The CDR3 consists of 16 residues. The CDR3, as DNA: TGCGCCAGCAGCCAAAGGGGATCCGGATCGGCAGATACGCAGTATTTT. Translating gives CASSQRGSGSADTQYF.

The chain uses TRBV9 and TRBJ2-1, with D possibly matching TRBD1 (5 bases). Trimming cost V 4 bases and J 6 bases, with 14 bases left between them. Germline V CDR1 and CDR2: SGDLS, YYNGEE. The CDR3 length is 14 residues. The CDR3 bases are TGTGCCAGCAGCACGACCCAGGGCCTCAATGAGCAGTTCTTC. Residues: CASSTTQGLNEQFF.

The rearrangement links TRBV6-5 to TRBJ1-1; D is unclear. This CDR3 comprises 14 residues. V gave up 6 bases and J gave up 1 base, with 12 bases separating them. Germline V gene data show CDR1 as MNHEY and CDR2 as SVGAGI. CDR3 sequence (DNA): TGTGCCAGCAGATCACAACCGGGGAACACTGAAGCTTTCTTT. Translating gives CASRSQPGNTEAFF.

The chain joins TRBV5-4 to TRBJ2-3; weak D call: TRBD2 (5 bases). The germline V gene has CDR1 SGHNT and CDR2 YYREEE (reference sequence). V was trimmed by 5 bases and J by 0 bases, leaving 22 bases between them. The CDR3 contains 18 residues. CDR3 sequence (DNA): TGTGCCAGCAGGACCCAACTCAGAGCGGCAGGTAGCACAGATACGCAGTATTTT. This translates into CASRTQLRAAGSTDTQYF.

The V and J genes are TRBV7-2 and TRBJ2-5; TRBD1 agrees at 12 bases. Unmatched junction bases numbered 4, after V lost 1 base and J lost 4 bases. Germline V gives CDR1 SGHTA, CDR2 FQGNSA. The CDR3 is made up of 16 amino acids. In DNA, the CDR3 is TGTGCCAGCAGCTTAGAGGGGACAGGGGGCTTAGAGACCCAGTACTTC. It codes for CASSLEGTGGLETQYF.

The genes are TRBV19 and TRBJ1-5; D may be TRBD1 (5 bases). This CDR3 is 13 amino acids long. The V gene's germline CDR1 is LNHDA and CDR2 SQIVND (reference sequence). The V and J ends lost 8 bases and 9 bases respectively, with 17 bases between them. The CDR3 region is CASARDRGRPQHF. The CDR3 DNA is TGTGCCAGTGCCCGGGACCGAGGACGGCCCCAGCATTTT.

V and J are TRBV5-6 and TRBJ1-4; D remains unclear. Trimming left V 0 bases short and J 8 bases short, with 11 bases between. The CDR3 has 14 residues. Germline values: CDR1 SGHDT, CDR2 YYEEEE. Here the CDR3 reads CASSLEGSEEKLFF. The DNA of the CDR3 is TGTGCCAGCAGCTTGGAAGGATCGGAGGAAAAACTGTTTTTT.

V gene TRBV7-2 combines with J gene TRBJ2-4, with TRBD2 matching over 9 bases. Germline V gene sequence: CDR1 SGHTA, CDR2 FQGNSA. The CDR3 covers 19 residues. After removal of 6 bases from V and 0 bases from J, the junction contained 15 bases not matched to a gene. The DNA of the CDR3 is TGTGCCAGCAGTCGGCGGGAGGGGGCCGGGGAACTAGCCAAAAACATTCAGTACTTC. It yields the protein CASSRREGAGELAKNIQYF.

The chain couples TRBV11-1 to TRBJ2-7, with a weak D call TRBD2 (5 bases). Germline CDR1 reads SGHAT; CDR2 reads FQDESV (reference sequence). This CDR3 is built from 13 residues. V lost 1 base, J lost 7 bases, and 11 bases lay in between. The CDR3 region has the DNA TGTGCCAGCAGCTTAGGGGCTAGAGGGGAGCAGTACTTC. Translated: CASSLGARGEQYF.